These T cell receptor beta chains were read from a single sample in a study of blood T cell repertoires in COVID-19. Sequenced by immunoSEQ multiplex PCR; TCRdb stores in-frame clones only, minus some. This table holds about 330,000 clones, about 83% found once. The sample comprised peripheral blood. The receptors were gathered from a woman aged 45-59 years with acute or convalescent COVID-19. CDR3s leave out the opening cysteine and the closing phenylalanine or tryptophan. Each record gives: V gene, clone size, D gene, CDR3 protein. D genes are given only for firm matches. Part of the rows lack a size; the others show once, few, many or a class for expanded clones.

V: TRBV29-1
size: NA
D: NA
CDR3: SVEEGGTEAF

V: TRBV3-1/TRBV3-2
size: NA
D: TRBD1
CDR3: ASSQDGTGEYGYT

V: TRBV29-1
size: NA
D: NA
CDR3: SVSGSNEQF

V: TRBV5-1
size: once
D: TRBD1
CDR3: ASSLEGQGAHEQF

V: TRBV7-6
size: NA
D: NA
CDR3: ASSLGVGADYGYT

V: TRBV10-3
size: NA
D: NA
CDR3: AISPQGSTGYT

V: TRBV19
size: NA
D: NA
CDR3: ASSAQGPRGKNIQY

V: TRBV30
size: NA
D: TRBD1
CDR3: AWRARGTGLTGELF

V: TRBV11-2
size: few
D: TRBD1
CDR3: ASSPDRAAEAF

V: TRBV6-5
size: NA
D: TRBD1
CDR3: ASQGQGENEQY

V: TRBV13
size: NA
D: TRBD2
CDR3: ASSSGLAGAAQY

V: TRBV3-1/TRBV3-2
size: NA
D: TRBD2
CDR3: ASSPREGGTDTQY

V: TRBV5-4
size: once
D: TRBD2
CDR3: ASSLRLAGADTQY

V: TRBV6-6
size: NA
D: NA
CDR3: ASSKQGSSYNEQF

V: TRBV7-6
size: NA
D: NA
CDR3: ASSKGSGVSYGYT

V: TRBV15
size: NA
D: TRBD1
CDR3: ATSRTGANEKLF

V: TRBV18
size: NA
D: TRBD1
CDR3: ASSLAQGASADTQY

V: TRBV5-1
size: NA
D: NA
CDR3: ASSLHVNTEAF

V: TRBV2
size: few
D: TRBD2
CDR3: ASRPTSGGTQY

V: TRBV5-4
size: NA
D: TRBD1
CDR3: ASSSTGLLQGGTEAF

V: TRBV10-3
size: NA
D: TRBD1
CDR3: AISEWTGEKNIQY

V: TRBV5-6
size: NA
D: TRBD2
CDR3: ASSLGKRAGDAETQY

V: TRBV28
size: NA
D: NA
CDR3: ASSTEYQPQH

V: TRBV12-3/TRBV12-4
size: NA
D: TRBD1
CDR3: ASSWTGGDEAF

V: TRBV7-2
size: NA
D: NA
CDR3: ASSPPEGQETQY

V: TRBV7-9
size: NA
D: TRBD1
CDR3: ASSLTPGQGARGYGYT

V: TRBV18
size: NA
D: NA
CDR3: ASSPTRVSYNEQF

V: TRBV11-2
size: NA
D: NA
CDR3: ASSLDLTGNQPQH

V: TRBV3-1/TRBV3-2
size: NA
D: NA
CDR3: ASSRRQDLTYEQY

V: TRBV11-2
size: NA
D: TRBD1
CDR3: ASRTRDSSLMNTEAF

V: TRBV7-3
size: NA
D: NA
CDR3: ASSLTLSSTDTQY

V: TRBV6-4
size: many
D: TRBD1
CDR3: ASSGTGEEETQY

V: TRBV3-1/TRBV3-2
size: NA
D: TRBD2
CDR3: ASSQGASGSIEQY

V: TRBV10-2
size: NA
D: TRBD1
CDR3: ASSPQGDYGYT